This paragraph covers one TCR beta chain sequence. No antigen is known for it. The data derive from a study of CD8+ T cells in alopecia areata. This CDR3 contains 11 residues. Germline assignment: CDR1 SGHDT and CDR2 YYEEEE. The V and J ends lost 2 bases and 5 bases respectively, with 4 bases between them. RNA extraction was followed by reverse transcription into cDNA, which acted as the sequencing template. Generated by immunoSEQ multiplex PCR, the TCRdb table keeps only in-frame clones and is missing some. The data hold roughly 200,000 clones, with more than 50% observed a single time. The study, taken as a whole, reports: Although TCR sharing was seen in mice, sharing across patients was less clear, possibly for HLA-related reasons. Scalp sequencing captures resident alphabeta T cells of normal skin too. Lesional scalp displayed greater clonality than normal scalp, most notably in alopecia totalis/universalis.

The sequencing sample was made of CD8+ T cells sorted from blood. V usage is TRBV5-6 and J usage is TRBJ1-1, with D uncertain. This TCR derives from a human donor in good health. CDR3 residues: CASSFRTEAFF. In DNA form, the CDR3 reads TGTGCCAGCAGCTTCCGGACTGAAGCTTTCTTT.